This entry concerns a single T cell receptor (beta chain). The source of the sample is a study of blood T cell repertoires in COVID-19. Study in general: PBMCs, B-cell-depleted T cells, or T cells were the source of the cDNA or gDNA that made up the material.

Data came from immunoSEQ multiplex PCR; TCRdb stores just in-frame clones and leaves some out. Among some 290,000 clones, roughly nine tenths were seen once, and the ten largest hold approximately 12%. The CDR3 sequence is 14 residues long. Germline CDR1 reads MDHEN; CDR2 reads SYDVKM. After removal of 5 bases from V and 3 bases from J, the junction contained 7 bases not matched to a gene. Sequenced: peripheral blood. The chain is built from TRBV28 and TRBJ2-7, with TRBD2 identical over 7 bases. The source is a woman in her thirties with COVID-19, enrolled during active disease. The CDR3 sequence: CASSRGGGVYEQYF. As DNA, the CDR3 is TGTGCCAGCAGTAGAGGTGGGGGGGTCTACGAGCAGTACTTC.